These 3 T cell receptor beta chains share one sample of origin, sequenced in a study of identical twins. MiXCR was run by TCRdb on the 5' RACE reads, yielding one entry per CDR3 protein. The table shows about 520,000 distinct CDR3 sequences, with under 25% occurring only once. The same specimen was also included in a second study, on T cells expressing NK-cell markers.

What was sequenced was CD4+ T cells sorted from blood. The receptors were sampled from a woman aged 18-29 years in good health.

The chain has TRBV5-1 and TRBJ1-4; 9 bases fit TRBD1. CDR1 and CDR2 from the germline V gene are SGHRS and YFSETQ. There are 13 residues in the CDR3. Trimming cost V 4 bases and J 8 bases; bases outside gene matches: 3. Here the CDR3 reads CASSLGTGEKLFF. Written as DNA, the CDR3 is TGCGCCAGCAGCCTCGGGACAGGGGAAAAACTGTTTTTT.

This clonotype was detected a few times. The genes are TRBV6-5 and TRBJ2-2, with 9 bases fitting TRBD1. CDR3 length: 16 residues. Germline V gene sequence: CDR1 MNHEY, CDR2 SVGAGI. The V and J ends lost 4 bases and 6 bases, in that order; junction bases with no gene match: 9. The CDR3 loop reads CASSSLGQGKAGELFF. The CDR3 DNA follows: TGTGCCAGCAGTTCCTTAGGACAGGGGAAGGCCGGGGAGCTGTTTTTT.

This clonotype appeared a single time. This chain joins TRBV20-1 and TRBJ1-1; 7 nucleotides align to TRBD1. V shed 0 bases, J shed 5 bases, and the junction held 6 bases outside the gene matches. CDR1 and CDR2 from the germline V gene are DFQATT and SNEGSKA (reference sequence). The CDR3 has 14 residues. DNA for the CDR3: TGCAGTGCTAGAGATATTAGGGGGCAAACTGAAGCTTTCTTT. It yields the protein CSARDIRGQTEAFF.